Each of the 8 T cell receptor beta chains below was sequenced from the same sample in a study of CD8+CD57+ T cells in acquired aplastic anemia (dated by TCRdb to the late 2010s). Patients chosen for sequencing had shown expansion of CD8+CD57+ cells by flow cytometry. The instrument was an Illumina HiSeq 2000. TCR beta VDJ combination and CDR3 sequence profiling used genomic DNA as the template. TCRdb took the public reads, trimmed them with fastp at Q25, ran MiXCR for clone calling and kept in-frame beta chains. Each record represents a unique CDR3 protein, reported with the most common genes and DNA among its rows. Counted in this sample were approximately 190,000 distinct CDR3 sequences; under 55% of them appeared once. The ten largest clones represent about 8.8% of the sample. Sequencing was carried out using sorted CD4+, CD8+, or CD8+CD57+ T cells (not recorded which) from PBMCs. These TCRs come from a human donor with aplastic anemia.

J is TRBJ2-7 and V is TRBV10-3, with D possibly matching TRBD2 (5 bases). The CDR3 totals 12 residues. V dropped 6 bases and J dropped 5 bases, with 11 bases sitting between them. Germline-derived CDR1 and CDR2 are ENHRY and SYGVKD. The CDR3 protein is CAIRGVSHEQYF. The CDR3 nucleotides read TGTGCCATCAGGGGAGTGTCCCACGAGCAGTACTTC.

At least ten counts were recorded for this clonotype. The chain links TRBV27 to TRBJ2-7; 8 nucleotides match TRBD2. Germline values: CDR1 MNHEY, CDR2 SMNVEV (reference sequence). The V gene end was trimmed by 7 bases and the J gene end by 2 bases; junction bases not matched to a gene: 7. This CDR3 region has 14 residues. CDR3 DNA: TGTGCCAGCATGGTAGCGACTAGCGCCTACGAGCAGTACTTC. It yields the protein CASMVATSAYEQYF.

V usage is TRBV7-3 and J usage is TRBJ2-5, with unresolved D. CDR1 and CDR2 (germline): SGHTA, FQGTGA. The CDR3 is 13 residues long. The V end was cut by 5 bases, the J end by 2 bases, with 9 bases between. CDR3 sequence reads: CASSVVGQETQYF. CDR3 sequence (DNA): TGTGCCAGCAGCGTTGTGGGGCAAGAGACCCAGTACTTC.

J is TRBJ2-1 and V is TRBV2; TRBD2 matches at 7 bases. The germline CDR1 and CDR2 sequences are SNHLY and FYNNEI. This CDR3 comprises 12 residues. V lost 6 bases, J lost 8 bases, and 4 bases stayed unmatched. The CDR3 loop is CASSSTSHEQFF. The CDR3 DNA follows: TGTGCCAGCAGCTCGACTAGCCATGAGCAGTTCTTC.

This clonotype came up a few times. Germline and junction disagree at one end, which may indicate a read error. This sequence joins TRBV9 and TRBJ2-1; D remains ambiguous. The CDR3 covers 8 residues. Germline CDR1 SGDLS, CDR2 YYNGEE. In DNA form, the CDR3 reads TGTGCCAGCAGTGAGGTAGTATTC. It encodes CASSEVVF.

This clonotype was counted many times. The chain employs TRBV5-1 and TRBJ2-1; the D gene is possibly TRBD1 (7 bases). CDR1 SGHRS and CDR2 YFSETQ come from the germline V gene. The CDR3 is made up of 16 amino acids. V was cut by 5 bases and J by 2 bases, with 17 bases left in between. The CDR3 DNA reads as TGCGCCAGCAGTAGGCAGGGGGGAACTCCCTACAATGAGCAGTTCTTC. As protein: CASSRQGGTPYNEQFF.

This clonotype occurred many times. The rearrangement links TRBV19 to TRBJ1-4; D ambiguous. Germline V CDR1 and CDR2: LNHDA, SQIVND (reference sequence). Trimming took off 3 bases at V and 0 bases at J, with 8 bases between the two ends. The CDR3 consists of 15 residues. The CDR3 is CASSIVGATNEKLFF. CDR3 DNA sequence: TGTGCCAGTAGTATTGTTGGGGCAACTAATGAAAAACTGTTTTTT.

The chain recombines TRBV7-6 with TRBJ1-6; D unclear. Trimming cost V 1 base and J 7 bases, with 11 bases left between them. The CDR3 is 15 residues long. Per germline, CDR1 SGHVS and CDR2 FNYEAQ. CDR3 protein: CASSLEQQKNSPLHF. Written as DNA, the CDR3 is TGTGCCAGCAGCTTAGAACAGCAAAAAAATTCACCCCTCCACTTT.